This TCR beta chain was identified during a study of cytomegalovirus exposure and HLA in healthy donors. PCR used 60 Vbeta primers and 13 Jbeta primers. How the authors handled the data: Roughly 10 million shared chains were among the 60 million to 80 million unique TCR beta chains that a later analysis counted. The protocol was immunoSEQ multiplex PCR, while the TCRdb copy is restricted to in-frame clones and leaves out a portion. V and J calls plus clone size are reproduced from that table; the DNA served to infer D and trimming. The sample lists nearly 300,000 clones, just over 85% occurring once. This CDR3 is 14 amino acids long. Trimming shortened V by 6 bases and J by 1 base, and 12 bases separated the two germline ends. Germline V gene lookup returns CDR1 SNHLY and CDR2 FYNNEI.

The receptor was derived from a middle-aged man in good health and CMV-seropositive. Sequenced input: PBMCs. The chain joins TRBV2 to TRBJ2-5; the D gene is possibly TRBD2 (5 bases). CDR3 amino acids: CASSQGLSQETQYF. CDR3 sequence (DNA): TGTGCCAGCAGCCAAGGACTGAGCCAAGAGACCCAGTACTTC. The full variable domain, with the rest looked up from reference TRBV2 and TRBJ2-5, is EPEVTQTPSHQVTQMGQEVILRCVPISNHLYFYWYRQILGQKVEFLVSFYNNEISEKSEIFDDQFSVERPDGSNFTLKIRSTKLEDSAMYFCASSQGLSQETQYFGPGTRLLVL.